These 7 T cell receptor beta chains were all obtained from the same sample, sequenced in a study of technical replicates of blood from a few donors. TCRdb's copy holds only in-frame clones and misses some; the assay was immunoSEQ multiplex PCR. Among 79,000 or so clones listed, nearly 95% were seen once. The sample comprised T cells isolated from PBMCs. These receptors came from a human donor in good health.

The chain joins TRBV18 to TRBJ2-2; 8 bases agree with TRBD1. V lost 7 bases and J lost 6; bases outside the gene matches: 10. This CDR3 spans 15 amino acids. Germline V CDR1 and CDR2: KGHSH, LQKENI. CDR3 DNA sequence: TGTGCCAGCTTCGGACAGGGCTGGCCTCCCGGGGAGCTGTTTTTT. Translation gives CASFGQGWPPGELFF.

Only a few counts were recorded for this clone. The chain joins TRBV10-3 to TRBJ1-1; 7 nucleotides line up with TRBD1. J gave up 0 bases and V 7 bases, and 5 bases lay outside the gene matches. Per germline, CDR1 ENHRY and CDR2 SYGVKD. The CDR3 extends over 14 amino acids. The CDR3 DNA follows: TGTGCCATCACATGGGACAGACTGAACACTGAAGCTTTCTTT. Protein: CAITWDRLNTEAFF.

V and J are TRBV13 and TRBJ2-3, with 10 bases aligning to TRBD2. CDR3 length: 15 amino acids. Germline V gene data show CDR1 as PRHDT and CDR2 as FYEKMQ (reference sequence). V dropped 5 bases and J dropped 5; count of bases not matched to a gene: 7. DNA for the CDR3: TGTGCCAGCAGCCAGAGCGGGGGGGCAATAGATACGCAGTATTTT. This codes for CASSQSGGAIDTQYF.

The gene calls are TRBV6-1 and TRBJ1-1, with TRBD1 matching 7 bases. Germline values: CDR1 MNHNS, CDR2 SASEGT. The CDR3 totals 12 residues. The V and J ends lost 6 bases and 6 bases, in that order; junction bases with no gene match: 4. CDR3 region: CASRDRWSEAFF. The DNA for the CDR3 is TGTGCCAGCAGGGACAGGTGGTCTGAAGCTTTCTTT.

This clone was observed once. V usage is TRBV28 and J usage is TRBJ2-1; 8 positions agree with TRBD1. V was pared by 7 bases and J by 9 bases, with 17 bases of the junction left unmatched. CDR1 MDHEN and CDR2 SYDVKM come from the germline V gene. The CDR3 is 16 residues long. The CDR3, as DNA: TGTGCCAGCATCCTCCACCAAGGACAGGGAAGGTTTGAGCAGTTCTTC. The encoded protein is CASILHQGQGRFEQFF. Based on the CDR3 plus reference TRBV28 and TRBJ2-1, the full variable domain is DVKVTQSSRYLVKRTGEKVFLECVQDMDHENMFWYRQDPGLGLRLIYFSYDVKMKEKGDIPEGYSVSREKKERFSLILESASTNQTSMYLCASILHQGQGRFEQFFGPGTRLTVL.

V gene TRBV14 combines with J gene TRBJ2-1, with D hard to call. With 1 base removed from V and 3 bases from J, the gap between germline ends came to 4 bases. Looked up from germline, CDR1 is SGHDN and CDR2 is FVKESK. The CDR3 covers 13 residues. In nucleotides, the CDR3 is TGTGCCAGCAGCCAAGGACTCTACAATGAGCAGTTCTTC. Protein product: CASSQGLYNEQFF.

This chain joins TRBV7-8 and TRBJ2-1; perhaps TRBD1 as D (6 bases). CDR3 length: 11 residues. V shed 3 bases and J shed 10 bases, with 7 bases lying between them. Germline CDR1 reads SGHVS; CDR2 reads FQNEAQ. CDR3 in amino acids: CASSLGAEQFF. Written as DNA, the CDR3 is TGTGCCAGCAGCTTGGGGGCCGAGCAGTTCTTC.